This T cell receptor (beta chain) was sequenced in a study of metastatic and nonmetastatic thyroid tumors. Study-level points and caveats: In both blood and tumor samples, TCR beta diversity was reported significantly higher for malignant than benign nodules.

This clone showed up many times. Its antigen is not identified. Before thyroid surgery, none of the patients had received any treatment. Germline V gene data show CDR1 as SEHNR and CDR2 as FQNEAQ (reference sequence). Trimming removed 1 base from V and 8 bases from J, with 11 bases in between. The CDR3 runs 13 residues. Study processing details: Variation in CDR3 across clinicopathological groups served as the basis for constructing a distant-metastasis classifier in papillary thyroid cancer. TCRdb re-called the PCR reads via MiXCR. TCRdb assigned the V and J calls; the authors' analysis was not used. Of some 25,000 clones listed, around 20% are singletons.

Sample: blood. The clonotype was recovered from a male donor with papillary thyroid cancer or a benign thyroid nodule (not recorded which). Some clones in this sample may be carry-over from other donors' samples. The chain is built from TRBV7-9 and TRBJ1-1, with D maybe TRBD1 (5 bases). DNA for the CDR3: TGTGCCAGCAGCTTAGGACAGATGGGCGAAGCTTTCTTT. Translated, it gives CASSLGQMGEAFF.